This is a list of T cell receptor beta chains from one sample in a study of T cells in Graves' hyperthyroidism and ophthalmopathy. A single record per CDR3 protein comes from TCRdb applying MiXCR to the multiplex PCR reads. Of about 840,000 distinct CDR3 sequences listed, 38% are singletons. Material for sequencing was blood. These receptors originate from a man between 18 and 35 years old with Graves' hyperthyroidism. Each CDR3 is given with its conserved first and last residue. A D gene is named only where the DNA matches it firmly. Size is omitted from some rows. Given values are once, few, many or a class for expanded clones.

d_gene: .; abundance: .; j_gene: TRBJ1-1; v_gene: TRBV7-6; CDR3nt: TGTGCCAGCAGCTTAGCGCTGGGGGGCGCGGGCACTGAAGCTTTCTTT; CDR3aa: CASSLALGGAGTEAFF
d_gene: .; abundance: many; j_gene: TRBJ1-3; v_gene: TRBV19; CDR3nt: TGTGCCACCTGGACCACCTCTGGAAACACCATATATTTT; CDR3aa: CATWTTSGNTIYF
d_gene: TRBD2; abundance: .; j_gene: TRBJ2-5; v_gene: TRBV7-9; CDR3nt: TGTGCCAGCAGCTTGCTGCTAGCGGGACAAGAGACCCAGTACTTC; CDR3aa: CASSLLLAGQETQYF
d_gene: TRBD1; abundance: .; j_gene: TRBJ1-1; v_gene: TRBV19; CDR3nt: TGTGCCAGTAGTAGAGGAGGACAGGGGTACACTGAAGCTTTCTTT; CDR3aa: CASSRGGQGYTEAFF
d_gene: TRBD2; abundance: once; j_gene: TRBJ2-2; v_gene: TRBV10-3; CDR3nt: TGTGCCATCAGTGAGCGGGGGGGCCCCGAGAACACCGGGGAGCTGTTTTTT; CDR3aa: CAISERGGPENTGELFF
d_gene: TRBD1; abundance: few; j_gene: TRBJ1-1; v_gene: TRBV12-3/TRBV12-4; CDR3nt: TGTGCCAGCAGTGACAGGGGGGGGGGTGAAGCTTTCTTT; CDR3aa: CASSDRGGGEAFF
d_gene: .; abundance: .; j_gene: TRBJ2-6; v_gene: TRBV7-9; CDR3nt: TGTGCCAGCAGCGTTCCGGGACTCTCGACCGGGGCCAACGTCCTGACTTTC; CDR3aa: CASSVPGLSTGANVLTF
d_gene: .; abundance: few; j_gene: TRBJ1-2; v_gene: TRBV6-5; CDR3nt: TGTGCCAGCAGAGAAAGGCTGACCTATGGCTACACCTTC; CDR3aa: CASRERLTYGYTF
d_gene: .; abundance: .; j_gene: TRBJ1-2; v_gene: TRBV20-1; CDR3nt: TGCAGTGCTAAGGGGACTGTCCATGGCTACACCTTC; CDR3aa: CSAKGTVHGYTF
d_gene: .; abundance: .; j_gene: TRBJ1-4; v_gene: TRBV9; CDR3nt: TGTGCCAGCAGCTCATCGACAGCCCCGGGTGAAAAACTGTTTTTT; CDR3aa: CASSSSTAPGEKLFF
d_gene: TRBD1; abundance: .; j_gene: TRBJ1-3; v_gene: TRBV2; CDR3nt: TGTGCCAGCAGTGTAGGAGAGGGGGCGACGAACACCATATATTTT; CDR3aa: CASSVGEGATNTIYF
d_gene: TRBD1; abundance: few; j_gene: TRBJ2-5; v_gene: TRBV4-3; CDR3nt: TGCGCCAGCAGCCAAACGGACAGGGGGGAAGAGACCCAGTACTTC; CDR3aa: CASSQTDRGEETQYF
d_gene: TRBD2; abundance: .; j_gene: TRBJ2-3; v_gene: TRBV29-1; CDR3nt: TGCAGCGTTCGGCGACTAGCGGGGTCAGATACGCAGTATTTT; CDR3aa: CSVRRLAGSDTQYF
d_gene: .; abundance: many; j_gene: TRBJ2-5; v_gene: TRBV2; CDR3nt: TGTGCCAGCATGGCAGTCCAAGAGACCCAGTACTTC; CDR3aa: CASMAVQETQYF
d_gene: TRBD1; abundance: .; j_gene: TRBJ1-4; v_gene: TRBV15; CDR3nt: TGTGCCACCAGCAGGGGACAGGGTGGTGGAAATGAAAAACTGTTTTTT; CDR3aa: CATSRGQGGGNEKLFF
d_gene: TRBD1; abundance: few; j_gene: TRBJ1-3; v_gene: TRBV6-1; CDR3nt: TGTGCCAGCACACGGACAGGGGTGGGCACCATATATTTT; CDR3aa: CASTRTGVGTIYF
d_gene: .; abundance: .; j_gene: TRBJ2-2; v_gene: TRBV7-9; CDR3nt: TGTGCCAGCAGCTTTGTAGCGTCGAACACCGGGGAGCTGTTTTTT; CDR3aa: CASSFVASNTGELFF
d_gene: .; abundance: .; j_gene: TRBJ1-5; v_gene: TRBV2; CDR3nt: TGTGCCAGCAGGGGGATCGGCAATCAGCCCCAGCATTTT; CDR3aa: CASRGIGNQPQHF
d_gene: .; abundance: .; j_gene: TRBJ1-2; v_gene: TRBV7-3; CDR3nt: TGTGCCAGCAGCCTGGCGGGGATACGGTATGGCTACACCTTC; CDR3aa: CASSLAGIRYGYTF
d_gene: TRBD2; abundance: many; j_gene: TRBJ2-7; v_gene: TRBV25-1; CDR3nt: TGTGCCAGCTTTAGCGGGACCTCCTACGAGCAGTACTTC; CDR3aa: CASFSGTSYEQYF
d_gene: .; abundance: .; j_gene: TRBJ1-5; v_gene: TRBV2; CDR3nt: TGTGCCAGCAGTGACAGGGCAGAACAGCCCCAGCATTTT; CDR3aa: CASSDRAEQPQHF
d_gene: .; abundance: few; j_gene: TRBJ1-1; v_gene: TRBV3-1; CDR3nt: TGTGCCAGCAGCGGTCGGACTGAAGCTTTCTTT; CDR3aa: CASSGRTEAFF
d_gene: .; abundance: once; j_gene: TRBJ1-1; v_gene: TRBV7-3; CDR3nt: TGTGCCTGGTCTCCTCCAGGGAAGACTGAAGCTTTCTTT; CDR3aa: CAWSPPGKTEAFF
d_gene: .; abundance: many; j_gene: TRBJ1-3; v_gene: TRBV11-2; CDR3nt: TGTGCCAGCAGCAAAGGGACTGGAAACACCATATATTTT; CDR3aa: CASSKGTGNTIYF
d_gene: .; abundance: few; j_gene: TRBJ1-5; v_gene: TRBV7-2; CDR3nt: TGTGCCAGCAGCCAGGGACCCCCCAGGGGCAATCAGCCCCAGCATTTT; CDR3aa: CASSQGPPRGNQPQHF
d_gene: .; abundance: .; j_gene: TRBJ2-3; v_gene: TRBV2; CDR3nt: TGTGCCAGCAGGGGTTCGCCGTCGACAGATACGCAGTATTTT; CDR3aa: CASRGSPSTDTQYF
d_gene: .; abundance: many; j_gene: TRBJ2-5; v_gene: TRBV15; CDR3nt: TGTGCCACCAGAAGAGAAGGAGTTAGCGGAAAAGAGACCCAGTACTTC; CDR3aa: CATRREGVSGKETQYF
d_gene: .; abundance: .; j_gene: TRBJ2-7; v_gene: TRBV10-3; CDR3nt: TGTGCCAGCAGTCCTGGGGAAAGGCCTTACGAGCAGTACTTC; CDR3aa: CASSPGERPYEQYF
d_gene: .; abundance: .; j_gene: TRBJ1-4; v_gene: TRBV9; CDR3nt: TGTGCCAGCAGCGTAGGACCGATGAACACTGAAAAACTGTTTTTT; CDR3aa: CASSVGPMNTEKLFF
d_gene: TRBD2; abundance: few; j_gene: TRBJ2-5; v_gene: TRBV4-1; CDR3nt: TGCGCCAGCAGCCAAGTTTCGGGAGGGGAGGAGACCCAGTACTTC; CDR3aa: CASSQVSGGEETQYF
d_gene: .; abundance: .; j_gene: TRBJ2-5; v_gene: TRBV7-2; CDR3nt: TGCGCCAGCAGCCTGGACTACCAAGAGACCCGGTACTTC; CDR3aa: CASSLDYQETRYF
d_gene: .; abundance: .; j_gene: TRBJ1-3; v_gene: TRBV20-1; CDR3nt: TGCAGTGCTAGACCGCCGACGGAATTCTCTGGAAACACCATATATTTT; CDR3aa: CSARPPTEFSGNTIYF
d_gene: TRBD1; abundance: .; j_gene: TRBJ2-7; v_gene: TRBV12-3/TRBV12-4; CDR3nt: TGTGCCAGCAGCTCCGCTGGACAGGGGGCACACGAGCAGTACTTC; CDR3aa: CASSSAGQGAHEQYF
d_gene: TRBD1; abundance: once; j_gene: TRBJ1-5; v_gene: TRBV10-3; CDR3nt: TGTGCCACCGGGACAGGGCAAGAGGGGCCCCAGCATTTT; CDR3aa: CATGTGQEGPQHF
d_gene: .; abundance: many; j_gene: TRBJ1-2; v_gene: TRBV7-9; CDR3nt: TGTGCCAGCAGCTTAAGACAAGTTAACTATGGCTACACCTTC; CDR3aa: CASSLRQVNYGYTF
d_gene: .; abundance: .; j_gene: TRBJ1-2; v_gene: TRBV6-5; CDR3nt: TGTGCCAGCAGTTACTCTACAGATTACTATGGCTACACCTTC; CDR3aa: CASSYSTDYYGYTF
d_gene: .; abundance: many; j_gene: TRBJ2-5; v_gene: TRBV10-2; CDR3nt: TGCGCCAGCAGTGAAGACGGGCAAGAAGAGACCCAGTACTTC; CDR3aa: CASSEDGQEETQYF
d_gene: .; abundance: .; j_gene: TRBJ2-5; v_gene: TRBV7-9; CDR3nt: TGTGCCAGCAGCTTAGGGGGACATAAAGAGACCCAGTACTTC; CDR3aa: CASSLGGHKETQYF
d_gene: TRBD1; abundance: few; j_gene: TRBJ1-3; v_gene: TRBV20-1; CDR3nt: TGCAGTGCTCAGGGGGCCGACTCTGGAAACACCATATATTTT; CDR3aa: CSAQGADSGNTIYF
d_gene: .; abundance: many; j_gene: TRBJ1-6; v_gene: TRBV10-3; CDR3nt: TGTGCCATCAGTGGGGGGGGTGGCTCCTATAATTCACCCCTCCACTTT; CDR3aa: CAISGGGGSYNSPLHF
d_gene: .; abundance: many; j_gene: TRBJ2-7; v_gene: TRBV25-1; CDR3nt: TGTGCCAGCAGCCCCGGACGGGACTACGAGCAGTACTTC; CDR3aa: CASSPGRDYEQYF